This T cell receptor (beta chain) was observed in a study of cytomegalovirus exposure and HLA in healthy donors. Findings of the study overall: Diagnosis of cytomegalovirus status made by the classifier reportedly showed high specificity and sensitivity.

This clone has a handful of counts. What it binds is not known. Germline and junction disagree at one end, which may indicate a read error. This CDR3 is built from 17 residues. Per the germline V gene, CDR1 is MGHRA and CDR2 is YSYEKL. Vbeta (60) and Jbeta (13) primers were used in the PCR. The protocol was immunoSEQ multiplex PCR, while the TCRdb copy is restricted to in-frame clones and leaves out a portion. This sample has some 150,000 clones, with roughly 78% found just once. The source material was PBMCs. The sequence was obtained from a middle-aged man in good health and CMV-seronegative. V usage is TRBV4-1 and J usage is TRBJ1-6; no reliable D call. Here the CDR3 DNA reads TGCGCCAGCAGCCTCTGGGAAAGGACTTCCTATCATTCACCCCTCCACTTT. This sequence encodes CASSLWERTSYHSPLHF.